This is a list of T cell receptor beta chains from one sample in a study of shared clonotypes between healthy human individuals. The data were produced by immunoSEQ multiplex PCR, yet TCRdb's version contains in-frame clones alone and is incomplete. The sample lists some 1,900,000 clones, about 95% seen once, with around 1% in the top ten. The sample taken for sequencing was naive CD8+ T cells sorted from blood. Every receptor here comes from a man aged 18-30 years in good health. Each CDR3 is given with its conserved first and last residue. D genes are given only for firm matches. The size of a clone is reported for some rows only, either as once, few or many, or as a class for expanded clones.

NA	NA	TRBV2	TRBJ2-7	TGTGCCAGCAGTGGAGGGGTGGGGACCCACGAGCAGTACTTC	CASSGGVGTHEQYF
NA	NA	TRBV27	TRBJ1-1	TGTGCCAGCAGTCCCGGACTGAACACTGAAGCTTTCTTT	CASSPGLNTEAFF
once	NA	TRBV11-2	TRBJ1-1	TGTGCCAGCAGCTTAGGTGTGGGGAACACTGAAGCTTTCTTT	CASSLGVGNTEAFF
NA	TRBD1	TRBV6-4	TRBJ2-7	TGTGCCAGCAGGGAACGGACAGGTGCCGCCGAAGGGTTCGACGAGCAGTACTTC	CASRERTGAAEGFDEQYF
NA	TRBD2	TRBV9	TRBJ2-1	TGTGCCAGCAGAGACGGGACTAGCGGTGACAATGAGCAGTTCTTC	CASRDGTSGDNEQFF
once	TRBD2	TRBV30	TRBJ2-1	TGTGCCTGGAGTCCCGGGACTAGCCGGAATGAGCAGTTCTTC	CAWSPGTSRNEQFF
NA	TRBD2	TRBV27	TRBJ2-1	TGTGCCAGCAGTTCAGCGGGAGCGGTCTACAATGAGCAGTTCTTC	CASSSAGAVYNEQFF
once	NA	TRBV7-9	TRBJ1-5	TGTGCCAGCAGCCGAGAGCCCCCGCGCGGGACAAATCAGCCCCAGCATTTT	CASSREPPRGTNQPQHF
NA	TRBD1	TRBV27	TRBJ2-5	TGTGCCAGTTCACAGGGGGCCAGGGAGACCCAGTACTTC	CASSQGARETQYF
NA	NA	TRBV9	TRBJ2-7	TGTGCCAGCAGCCCTAGACCCATCTCCTACGAGCAGTACTTC	CASSPRPISYEQYF
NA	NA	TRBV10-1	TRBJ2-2	TGCGCCAGCAGTGAAGGCGACGAGTTCTCCTTCGGGGAGCTGTTTTTT	CASSEGDEFSFGELFF
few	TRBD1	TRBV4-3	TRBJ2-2	TGCGCCAGCAGCCCCGGGACAGGGTCAGGGGAGCTGTTTTTT	CASSPGTGSGELFF
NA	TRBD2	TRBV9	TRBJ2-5	TGTGCCAGCAGCCCCGGGGACTACGGCCAAGAGACCCAGTACTTC	CASSPGDYGQETQYF
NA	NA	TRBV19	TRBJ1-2	TGTGCCAGTAGTATCGGGGCGACTCTTTATGGCTACACCTTC	CASSIGATLYGYTF
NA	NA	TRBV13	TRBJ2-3	TGTGCCAGCAGCCCCGGGGCTCCCAAGACAGATACGCAGTATTTT	CASSPGAPKTDTQYF
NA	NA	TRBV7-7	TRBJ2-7	TGTGCTAGCAGCCACGGACCATATCTAGAGCAGTACTTC	CASSHGPYLEQYF
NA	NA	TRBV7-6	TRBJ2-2	TGTGCCAGCAGCGTGGACAAGAACACCGGGGAGCTGTTTTTT	CASSVDKNTGELFF
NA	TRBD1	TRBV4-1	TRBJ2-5	TGCGCCAGCAGCCCAGGACCAGGGGGAGAGACCCAGTACTTC	CASSPGPGGETQYF
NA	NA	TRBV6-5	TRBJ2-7	TGTGCCAGCAGTTACGCGGGCGACAGCTCCTACGAGCAGTACTTC	CASSYAGDSSYEQYF
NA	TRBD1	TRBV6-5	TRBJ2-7	TGTGCCAGCAGTTACTCGGGGGACAGTTCCTACGAGCAGTACTTC	CASSYSGDSSYEQYF
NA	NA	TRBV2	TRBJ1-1	TGTGCCAGCAGTGAGTTCCAGCCAGCTTTCTTT	CASSEFQPAFF
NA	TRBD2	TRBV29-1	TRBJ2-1	TGCAGCGTTGAAGGACTAGCGCTGAGCTCCTACAATGAGCAGTTCTTC	CSVEGLALSSYNEQFF
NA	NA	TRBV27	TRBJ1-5	TGTGCCAGCAGTTTATCGGGAGATAGCAATCAGCCCCAGCATTTT	CASSLSGDSNQPQHF
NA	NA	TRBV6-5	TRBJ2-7	TGTGCCAGCAGTTACTCGTCAGGGGAGAAGCAGTACTTC	CASSYSSGEKQYF
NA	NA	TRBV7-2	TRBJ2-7	TGTGCCAGCAGCTTAGACGGAGGGACTTCCAGCTACGAGCAGTACTTC	CASSLDGGTSSYEQYF
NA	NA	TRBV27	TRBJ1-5	TGTGCCAGCAGTTTATGGGTGAATCAGCCCCAGCATTTT	CASSLWVNQPQHF
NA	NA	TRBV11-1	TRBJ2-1	TGTGCCAGCAGCCCGGGACTCGAATACAATGAGCAGTTCTTC	CASSPGLEYNEQFF
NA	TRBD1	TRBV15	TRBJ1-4	TGTGCCACCAGCAGAGGGACAGGTCACCGTGAAAAACTGTTTTTT	CATSRGTGHREKLFF
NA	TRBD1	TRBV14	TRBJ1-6	TGTGCCAGCAGCCAACTAACAGGGGGTAATTCACCCCTCCACTTT	CASSQLTGGNSPLHF
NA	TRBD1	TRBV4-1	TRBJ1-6	TGCGCCAGCAGCCAGGACAGGGGAGGAACTTCACCCCTCCACTTT	CASSQDRGGTSPLHF
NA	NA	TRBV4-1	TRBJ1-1	TGCGCCAGCAGCCGAACAACTGAAGCTTTCTTT	CASSRTTEAFF
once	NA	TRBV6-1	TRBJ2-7	TGTGCCAGCAGTCCATTGACGGACTCCTACGAGCAGTACTTC	CASSPLTDSYEQYF
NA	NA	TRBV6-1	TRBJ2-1	TGTGCCAGCAGTGAAGGGACCCCCTGGGAGCAGTTCTTC	CASSEGTPWEQFF
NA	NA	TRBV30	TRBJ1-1	TGTGCCTGGAGTGTAAGTGGGGACACTGAAGCTTTCTTT	CAWSVSGDTEAFF
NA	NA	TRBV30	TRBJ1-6	TGTGCCTGGACTGAAGTAGGCTGGCCTTCACCCCTCCACTTT	CAWTEVGWPSPLHF
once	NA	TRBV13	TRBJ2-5	TGTGCCAGCAGCTTTGGGCTCGTGGAGACCCAGTACTTC	CASSFGLVETQYF
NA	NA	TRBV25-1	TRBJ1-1	TGTGCCAGCAGTCTAGGCAGGGCCACTGAAGCTTTCTTT	CASSLGRATEAFF